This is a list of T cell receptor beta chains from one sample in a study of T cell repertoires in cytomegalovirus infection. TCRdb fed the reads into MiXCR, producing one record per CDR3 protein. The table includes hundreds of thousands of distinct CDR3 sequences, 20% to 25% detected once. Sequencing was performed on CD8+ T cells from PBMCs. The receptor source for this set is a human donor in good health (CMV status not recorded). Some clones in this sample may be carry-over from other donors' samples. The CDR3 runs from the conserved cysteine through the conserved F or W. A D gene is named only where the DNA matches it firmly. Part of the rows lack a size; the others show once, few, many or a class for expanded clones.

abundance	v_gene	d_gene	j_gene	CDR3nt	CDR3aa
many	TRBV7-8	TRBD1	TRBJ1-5	TGTGCCAGCAGCTCGGACAGGGGGAGCAATCAGCCCCAGCATTTT	CASSSDRGSNQPQHF
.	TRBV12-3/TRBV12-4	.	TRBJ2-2	TGTGCCAGCAGTTTTGTGGGGGCCGGCGGGGAGCTGTTTTTT	CASSFVGAGGELFF
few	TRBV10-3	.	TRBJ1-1	TGTGCCATCAGTGAGATACGGGTGGGACACGAGTGGGACACTGAAGCTTTCTTT	CAISEIRVGHEWDTEAFF
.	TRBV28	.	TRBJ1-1	TGTGCCAGCAGTTTATGGGTCAGCGTAGGGGGAAGTAGGCCTGAAGCTTTCTTT	CASSLWVSVGGSRPEAFF
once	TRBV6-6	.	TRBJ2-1	TGTGCCAGCGAGGACAGTAGCTCCTACAATGAGCAGTTCTTC	CASEDSSSYNEQFF
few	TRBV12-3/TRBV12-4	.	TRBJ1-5	TGTGCCAGCAGTACAGATTACGGCCAGCCCCAGCATTTT	CASSTDYGQPQHF
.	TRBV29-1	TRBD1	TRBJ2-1	TGCAGCGTTATTACACCGGGACAGGGGACCTACAATGAGCAGTTCTTC	CSVITPGQGTYNEQFF
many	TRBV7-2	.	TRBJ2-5	TGTGCCAGCAGCATCGAGGGGGCGGGGGTTGGGGAGACCCAGTACTTC	CASSIEGAGVGETQYF
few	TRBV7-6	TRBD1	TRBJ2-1	TGTGCCAGCAGAGAAGGACAGGGGATCACAGTTGAGCAGTTCTTC	CASREGQGITVEQFF
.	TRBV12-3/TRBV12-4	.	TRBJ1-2	TGTGCCAGCAGCCCGCATCCGTCCGGGGGCCCCAACTATGGCTACACCTTC	CASSPHPSGGPNYGYTF
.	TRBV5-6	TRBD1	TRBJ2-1	TGTGCCTCCCTAGGGACAGGTCACTACAATGAGCAGTTCTTC	CASLGTGHYNEQFF
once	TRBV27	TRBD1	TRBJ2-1	TGTGCCAGCGGACCGGGGACAGGGGGGGGCAATGAGCAGTTCTTC	CASGPGTGGGNEQFF
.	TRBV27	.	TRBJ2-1	TGTGCCAGCAGTACCCCACAGAGCCCAGAACCTAGCTCCTACAATGAGCAGTTCTTC	CASSTPQSPEPSSYNEQFF
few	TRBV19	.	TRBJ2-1	TGTGCCAGTAGTATAGGTGGCGGGGAGGCTGATGAGCAGTTCTTC	CASSIGGGEADEQFF
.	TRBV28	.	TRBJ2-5	TGTGCCAGCAGTATGGTTCGGGGGGAGACCCAGTACTTC	CASSMVRGETQYF
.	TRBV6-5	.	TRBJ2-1	TGTGCCAGCAGGTCCGGGACGGCCTCCTACAATGAGCAGTTCTTC	CASRSGTASYNEQFF
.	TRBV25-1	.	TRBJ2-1	TGTGCCAGCAGTCCGTGGGACCGCCAGGAGCAGTTCTTC	CASSPWDRQEQFF
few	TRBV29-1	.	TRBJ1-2	TGCAGCGTCCCTCCGGGGGTCCATAACTATGGCTACACCTTC	CSVPPGVHNYGYTF
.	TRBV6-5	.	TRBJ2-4	TGTGCCAGCAGTGACACAGGTCCACTAGCCAAAAACATTCAGTACTTC	CASSDTGPLAKNIQYF
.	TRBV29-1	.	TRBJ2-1	TGCAGCGCTGGAAGGGAAGCCAATGAGCAGTTCTTC	CSAGREANEQFF
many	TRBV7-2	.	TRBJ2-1	TGTGCCAGCAGCCACACAGGGTGGGAGCAGTTCTTC	CASSHTGWEQFF
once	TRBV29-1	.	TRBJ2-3	TGCAGCGTTGCCGGGCTTTCCCCAGTGGCGGATACGCAGTATTTT	CSVAGLSPVADTQYF
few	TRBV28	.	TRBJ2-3	TGTGCCAGCAGTTTGGTAGGGGTGAGGGATACGCAGTATTTT	CASSLVGVRDTQYF
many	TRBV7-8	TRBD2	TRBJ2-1	TGTGCCAGCAGCTCCCCAGCGCAACGGGGGGGCCGATTGAATGAGCAGTTCTTC	CASSSPAQRGGRLNEQFF
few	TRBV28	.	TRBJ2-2	TGTGCCAGCAGTCCTGCTACCGCCCGGGAGTTCGGGGAGCTGTTTTTT	CASSPATAREFGELFF
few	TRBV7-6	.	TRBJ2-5	TGTGCCAGCCAGGTGTATTCGACGGAGTTCCAAGAGACCCAGTACTTC	CASQVYSTEFQETQYF
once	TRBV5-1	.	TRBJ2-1	TGCGCCAGCAGGCCCAATTTAAATGAGCAGTTCTTC	CASRPNLNEQFF
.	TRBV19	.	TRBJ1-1	TGTGCCAGTAGTTCCCCGGCAGGGAAAGCTTTCTTT	CASSSPAGKAFF
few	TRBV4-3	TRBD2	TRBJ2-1	TGCGCCAGCAGCCAGATCGGGGGGAATGAGCAGTTCTTC	CASSQIGGNEQFF
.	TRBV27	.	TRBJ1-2	TGTGCCAGCAGTTCGGCTGGGGCAGGCTATGGCTACACCTTC	CASSSAGAGYGYTF
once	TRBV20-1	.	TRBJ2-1	TGCAGTGCCCAGGCGGTAGAGCAGTTCTTC	CSAQAVEQFF
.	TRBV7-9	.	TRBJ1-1	TGTGCCAGCGGCTTACCCCTCGGGGGTGAAGCTTTCTTT	CASGLPLGGEAFF
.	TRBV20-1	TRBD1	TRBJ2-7	TGCAGTGCTCAGGACAGGGATGTTCCCTACGAGCAGTACTTC	CSAQDRDVPYEQYF
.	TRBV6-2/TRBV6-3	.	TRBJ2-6	TGTGCCAGCAGTTTGGGCAGACCTGGGGCCAACGTCCTGACTTTC	CASSLGRPGANVLTF
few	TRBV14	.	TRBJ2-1	TGTGCCAGCAGCCAAGACCCCCGGGAAGCGAGTGAGCAGTTCTTC	CASSQDPREASEQFF
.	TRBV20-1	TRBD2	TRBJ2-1	TGCAGTGCCCATTTGGGGGTACCGGGACTAGCACACAATGAGCAGTTCTTC	CSAHLGVPGLAHNEQFF
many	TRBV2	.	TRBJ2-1	TGTGCCATCAAAACTGTTGGCTCCTACAATGAGCAGTTCTTC	CAIKTVGSYNEQFF
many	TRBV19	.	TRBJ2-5	TGTGCCAGTAGTACGTCGACAGTGCAAGAGACCCAGTACTTC	CASSTSTVQETQYF
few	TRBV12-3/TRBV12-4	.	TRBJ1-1	TGTGCCAGCAGTTTTGGTCGGGGGCTAAACACTGAAGCTTTCTTT	CASSFGRGLNTEAFF
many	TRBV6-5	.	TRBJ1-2	TGTGCCAGCAGTTACTCGGGCGGAGCTAACTATGGCTACACCTTC	CASSYSGGANYGYTF
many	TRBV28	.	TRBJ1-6	TGTGCCAGCAGCCCGAGGGCTTATAATTCACCCCTCCACTTT	CASSPRAYNSPLHF
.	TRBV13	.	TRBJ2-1	TGTGTCAGCAGCTTAACCCGGCCAAATGAGCAGTTCTTC	CVSSLTRPNEQFF
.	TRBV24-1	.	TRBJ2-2	TGTGCCACCAGTGATGCCCGCTCCGGGGAGCTGTTTTTT	CATSDARSGELFF
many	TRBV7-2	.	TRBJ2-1	TGTGCCAGCACTTTAGGAGGGGGGCCTCTCGATGAGCAGTTCTTC	CASTLGGGPLDEQFF
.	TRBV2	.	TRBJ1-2	TGTGCCAGCTTCGGCGGCCTAAATGGCTACACCTTC	CASFGGLNGYTF
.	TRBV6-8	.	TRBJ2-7	TGTGCCAGCAGAGTTATCCAGACTGTCCCCTACGAGCAGTACTTC	CASRVIQTVPYEQYF
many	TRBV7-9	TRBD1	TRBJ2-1	TGTGCCAGCAGCTTTCGACAGGGGGTTTACAATGAGCAGTTCTTC	CASSFRQGVYNEQFF
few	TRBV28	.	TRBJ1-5	TGTGCCAGCAGTTTTGTGGGGGAAAGTCAGCCCCAGCATTTT	CASSFVGESQPQHF
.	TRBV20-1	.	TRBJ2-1	TGCAGTGCTAGAGCCGGTGTGTCCTACAATGAGCAGTTCTTC	CSARAGVSYNEQFF
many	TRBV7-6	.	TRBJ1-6	TGTGCCAGCAGCTTAGGATCGGGGTTTAATTCACCCCTCCACTTT	CASSLGSGFNSPLHF
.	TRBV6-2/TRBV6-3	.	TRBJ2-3	TGTGCCACCTCCTGGGACACACTCACAGATACGCAGTATTTT	CATSWDTLTDTQYF